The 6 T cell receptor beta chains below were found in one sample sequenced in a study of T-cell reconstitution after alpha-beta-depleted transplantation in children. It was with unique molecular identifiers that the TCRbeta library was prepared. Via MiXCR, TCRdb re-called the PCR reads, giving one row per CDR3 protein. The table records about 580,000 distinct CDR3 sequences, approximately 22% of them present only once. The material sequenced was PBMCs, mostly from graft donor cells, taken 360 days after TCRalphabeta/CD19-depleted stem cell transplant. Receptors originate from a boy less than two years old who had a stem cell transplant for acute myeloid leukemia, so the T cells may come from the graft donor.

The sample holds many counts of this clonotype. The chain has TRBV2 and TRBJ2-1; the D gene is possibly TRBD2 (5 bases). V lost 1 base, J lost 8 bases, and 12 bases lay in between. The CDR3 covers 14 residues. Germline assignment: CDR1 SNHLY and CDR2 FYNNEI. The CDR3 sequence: CASSEGRVGDEQFF. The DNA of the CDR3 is TGTGCCAGCAGTGAAGGGCGGGTTGGGGATGAGCAGTTCTTC.

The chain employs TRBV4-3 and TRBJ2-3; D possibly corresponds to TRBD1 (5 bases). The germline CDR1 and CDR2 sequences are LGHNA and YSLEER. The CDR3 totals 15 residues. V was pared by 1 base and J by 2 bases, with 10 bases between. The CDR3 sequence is CASSQAGQTTDTQYF. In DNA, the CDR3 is TGCGCCAGCAGCCAAGCCGGACAAACCACAGATACGCAGTATTTT.

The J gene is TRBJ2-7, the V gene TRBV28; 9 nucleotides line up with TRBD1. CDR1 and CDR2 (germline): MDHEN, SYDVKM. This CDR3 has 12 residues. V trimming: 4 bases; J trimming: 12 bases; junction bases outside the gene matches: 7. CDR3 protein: CASSSYRQGGYF. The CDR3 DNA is TGTGCCAGCAGTTCGTACCGACAGGGGGGGTACTTC.

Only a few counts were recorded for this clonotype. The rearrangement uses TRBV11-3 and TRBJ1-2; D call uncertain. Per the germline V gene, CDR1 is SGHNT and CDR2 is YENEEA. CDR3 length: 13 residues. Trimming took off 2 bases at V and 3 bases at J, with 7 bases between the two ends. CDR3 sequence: CASSLPSYYGYTF. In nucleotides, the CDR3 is TGTGCCAGCAGCTTACCCTCATACTATGGCTACACCTTC.

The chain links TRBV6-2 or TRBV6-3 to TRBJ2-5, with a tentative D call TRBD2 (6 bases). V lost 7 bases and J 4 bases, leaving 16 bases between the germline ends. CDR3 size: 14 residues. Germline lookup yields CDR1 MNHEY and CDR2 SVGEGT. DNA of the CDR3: TGTGCCAGCATTCAACGGGGGAACGTAGAGACCCAGTACTTC. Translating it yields CASIQRGNVETQYF.

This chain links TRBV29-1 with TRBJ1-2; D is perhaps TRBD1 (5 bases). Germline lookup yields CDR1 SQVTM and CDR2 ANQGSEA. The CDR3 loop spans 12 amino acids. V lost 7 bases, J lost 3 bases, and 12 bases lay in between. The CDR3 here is CSDEGVDYGYTF. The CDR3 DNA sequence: TGCAGCGACGAAGGGGTGGACTATGGCTACACCTTC. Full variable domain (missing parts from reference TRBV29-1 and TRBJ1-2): SAVISQKPSRDICQRGTSLTIQCQVDSQVTMMFWYRQQPGQSLTLIATANQGSEATYESGFVIDKFPISRPNLTFSTLTVSNMSPEDSSIYLCSDEGVDYGYTFGSGTRLTVV.